The 7 T cell receptor beta chains given below trace back to one sample, sequenced in a study of shared clonotypes between healthy human individuals. Produced via immunoSEQ multiplex PCR; TCRdb's table is partial and in-frame only. Of more than 2 million clones in the sample, 95% were seen once. The sample taken for sequencing was naive CD4+ T cells sorted from blood. Regarding subset: CD45RA+ positively selected. The receptor set was obtained from a man aged 18-30 years in good health.

This clone has a single count. The V call is TRBV7-6, the J call TRBJ1-4; D is possibly TRBD1 (5 bases). CDR1 is SGHVS, CDR2 FNYEAQ, per germline. The CDR3 loop spans 15 amino acids. The germline V and J ends were trimmed by 4 bases and 8 bases, with 17 bases remaining between them. For the CDR3, the DNA is TGTGCCAGCAGCTCCCGGGGCTGGTCAGAGGAAAAACTGTTTTTT. Translation: CASSSRGWSEEKLFF.

V usage is TRBV25-1 and J usage is TRBJ1-2, with 7 bases that match TRBD1. The CDR3 is 15 residues long. Germline CDR1 reads MGHDK; CDR2 reads SYGVNS. V was clipped by 4 bases and J by 6 bases; unmatched bases: 11. CDR3 protein: CASSAPEQGSHGYTF. CDR3 DNA: TGTGCCAGCAGTGCCCCCGAACAGGGGTCTCATGGCTACACCTTC.

The CDR3 sequence is CSADREVEQYF. CDR3 DNA: TGCAGTGCTGACAGGGAGGTCGAGCAGTACTTC. The rearrangement links TRBV20-1 to TRBJ2-7; D might be TRBD1 (7 bases). The germline V gene encodes CDR1 DFQATT and CDR2 SNEGSKA (reference sequence). Trimming shortened V by 5 bases and J by 6 bases, and 11 bases separated the two germline ends. The CDR3 loop spans 11 amino acids.

This CDR3 is CASSLWGFGTEAFF. The CDR3 coding sequence is TGTGCCAGCAGCCTTTGGGGTTTTGGCACTGAAGCTTTCTTT. The chain carries TRBV7-2 and TRBJ1-1; no firm D call. V was cut by 5 bases and J by 4 bases, with 14 bases left in between. The CDR3 length is 14 residues. CDR1 is SGHTA and CDR2 is FQGNSA in the germline V gene.

V and J are TRBV13 and TRBJ2-2; 8 bases line up with TRBD1. The CDR3 sequence is 14 residues long. Germline V gene sequence: CDR1 PRHDT, CDR2 FYEKMQ (reference sequence). V was pared by 3 bases and J by 5 bases, with 2 bases of the junction left unmatched. The CDR3 coding sequence is TGTGCCAGCAGCTTGGACAGGGCGACCGGGGAGCTGTTTTTT. This encodes CASSLDRATGELFF.

CDR3: CASTPEDSYEQYF. The CDR3, as DNA: TGTGCCAGTACCCCGGAAGACTCCTACGAGCAGTACTTC. The rearrangement joins TRBV19 to TRBJ2-7; the D is unclear. CDR3 size: 13 residues. The V end lost 7 bases, the J end lost 0 bases, and 10 bases lay between the germline ends. Germline loops: CDR1 LNHDA, CDR2 SQIVND (reference sequence). Variable domain in full (rest from reference TRBV19 and TRBJ2-7): DGGITQSPKYLFRKEGQNVTLSCEQNLNHDAMYWYRQDPGQGLRLIYYSQIVNDFQKGDIAEGYSVSREKKESFPLTVTSAQKNPTAFYLCASTPEDSYEQYFGPGTRLTVT.

CDR3 region: CASSGGKVGNTEAFF. CDR3 in DNA: TGTGCCAGCTCGGGAGGGAAAGTCGGGAACACTGAAGCTTTCTTT. The V and J genes are TRBV18 and TRBJ1-1; no definite D call. Germline CDR1 and CDR2: KGHSH and LQKENI. V was clipped by 6 bases and J by 1 base, with 15 bases between them. CDR3 length: 15 amino acids.